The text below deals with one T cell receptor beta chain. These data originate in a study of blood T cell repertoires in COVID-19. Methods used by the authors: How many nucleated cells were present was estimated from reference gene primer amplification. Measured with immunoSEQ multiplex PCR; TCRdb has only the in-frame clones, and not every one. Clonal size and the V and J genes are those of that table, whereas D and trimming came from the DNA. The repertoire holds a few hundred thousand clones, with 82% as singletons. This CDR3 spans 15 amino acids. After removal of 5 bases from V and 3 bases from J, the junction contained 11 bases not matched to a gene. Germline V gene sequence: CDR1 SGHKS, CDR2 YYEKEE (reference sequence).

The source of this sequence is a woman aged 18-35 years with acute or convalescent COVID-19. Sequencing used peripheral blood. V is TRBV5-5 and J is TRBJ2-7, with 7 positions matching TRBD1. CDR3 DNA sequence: TGTGCCAGCAGGCCCCCGACAGGGTTAGTCTACGAGCAGTACTTC. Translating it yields CASRPPTGLVYEQYF. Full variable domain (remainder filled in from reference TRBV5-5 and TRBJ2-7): DAGVTQSPTHLIKTRGQQVTLRCSPISGHKSVSWYQQVLGQGPQFIFQYYEKEERGRGNFPDRFSARQFPNYSSELNVNALLLGDSALYLCASRPPTGLVYEQYFGPGTRLTVT.